The 23 T cell receptor beta chains below were found in one sample sequenced in a study of blood T cell repertoires in COVID-19 (dated by TCRdb to about 2020). Library prep was done by the immunoSEQ multiplex PCR assay. The clones in this table, taken by TCRdb from immuneACCESS, are in-frame only. Not every clone is retained; where verified, under half of the shortfall comes from an unresolved V gene, and the cause of the rest is unknown. The sample table shows 200,000 to 300,000 clones, and more than 80% are seen once. The top ten clonotypes cover 3.7% of the sample. The sequenced sample was peripheral blood. Receptor source: a woman aged 40 to 49 with acute or convalescent COVID-19.

This clone was counted once. V and J are TRBV9 and TRBJ1-1, with a weak D call TRBD1 (5 bases). CDR1 is SGDLS and CDR2 is YYNGEE in the germline V gene. The V gene lost 3 bases and the J gene lost 2 bases, with 14 bases spanning the gap. The CDR3 sequence is 15 residues long. CDR3 nucleotides: TGTGCCAGCAGCGCCCTAGGGGTGGATAACACTGAAGCTTTCTTT. Its translation is CASSALGVDNTEAFF.

The chain joins TRBV6-1 to TRBJ1-2; 8 bases are a match to TRBD1. CDR1 and CDR2 (germline): MNHNS, SASEGT. CDR3 size: 13 residues. After removal of 2 bases from V and 8 bases from J, the junction contained 4 bases not matched to a gene. The CDR3 sequence: CASSEQGARGYTF. Written as DNA, the CDR3 is TGTGCCAGCAGTGAACAGGGGGCGCGGGGCTACACCTTC.

The rearrangement links TRBV5-1 to TRBJ2-5; 8 bases fit TRBD1. The germline V gene encodes CDR1 SGHRS and CDR2 YFSETQ. The ends lost 0 bases at V and 5 bases at J; junction bases unmatched: 9. The CDR3 is 16 residues long. The CDR3, as DNA: TGCGCCAGCAGCTTGGCTAGCAGGGGGCAGGCGGAGACCCAGTACTTC. It encodes CASSLASRGQAETQYF.

This clone came up once. The DNA of the CDR3 is TGTGCCAGCAGCTTGGCCTGGGGGGGTCAGCCCCAGCATTTT. The encoded protein is CASSLAWGGQPQHF. V gene TRBV5-8 combines with J gene TRBJ1-5, with D maybe TRBD1 (5 bases). Between the trimmed V and J ends, which lost 0 bases and 6 bases, there was a span of 10 bases. Per germline, CDR1 SGHTS and CDR2 YDEGEE. There are 14 residues in the CDR3.

The rearrangement links TRBV19 to TRBJ1-5; TRBD1 agrees at 7 bases. The germline V gene has CDR1 LNHDA and CDR2 SQIVND (reference sequence). The CDR3 is 18 residues long. V was clipped by 2 bases and J by 0 bases; unmatched bases: 10. The CDR3 DNA reads as TGTGCCAGTAGTATATGGCACTTTGACAGGGATAGCAATCAGCCCCAGCATTTT. Protein: CASSIWHFDRDSNQPQHF.

The rearrangement uses TRBV6-5 and TRBJ2-2; TRBD2 matches 14 bases. Germline loops: CDR1 MNHEY, CDR2 SVGAGI. After removal of 4 bases from V and 4 bases from J, the junction contained 2 bases not matched to a gene. The CDR3 totals 16 residues. The CDR3: CASSWTSGGSTGELFF. As DNA, the CDR3 is TGTGCCAGCAGTTGGACTAGCGGGGGGTCCACCGGGGAGCTGTTTTTT.

The V gene is TRBV12-3 or TRBV12-4, the J gene TRBJ2-7, with a weak D call TRBD2 (7 bases). V was pared by 6 bases and J by 6 bases, with 15 bases between. The CDR3 extends over 13 amino acids. CDR3 loop: CASSSRGAGEQYV. The CDR3 region has the DNA TGTGCCAGCAGCTCACGGGGGGCAGGCGAGCAGTACGTC.

The chain joins TRBV7-8 to TRBJ2-3; D is possibly TRBD1 (5 bases). V lost 5 bases and J lost 2, with 11 bases in between. This CDR3 has 14 amino acids. CDR1 and CDR2 from the germline V gene are SGHVS and FQNEAQ. The CDR3 DNA follows: TGTGCCAGCAGCGAAAGACAGTACACAGATACGCAGTATTTT. Its translation: CASSERQYTDTQYF.

The chain joins TRBV3-1 (or the pseudogene TRBV3-2) to TRBJ2-5, with 15 bases fitting TRBD2. Germline CDR1 and CDR2: LGHDT and YNNKEL (reference sequence). Trimming at V came to 4 bases and at J to 7 bases, leaving 7 bases not matched to a gene. This CDR3 region has 16 residues. In DNA, the CDR3 is TGTGCCAGCAGCCTAGGGACTAGCGGGGGGCTCGGGACCCAGTACTTC. The encoded protein is CASSLGTSGGLGTQYF.

The chain is built from TRBV5-5 and TRBJ1-2, with D possibly TRBD1 on 5 matching bases. Trimming shortened V by 0 bases and J by 2 bases, and 11 bases separated the two germline ends. The CDR3 has 15 residues. The germline V gene encodes CDR1 SGHKS and CDR2 YYEKEE (reference sequence). As DNA, the CDR3 is TGTGCCAGCAGCTTGGAATCAGGGCCCAACTATGGCTACACCTTC. Translating it yields CASSLESGPNYGYTF.

The V and J genes are TRBV9 and TRBJ1-4; no firm D call. The CDR3 has 13 amino acids. Trimming took off 4 bases at V and 8 bases at J, with 12 bases between the two ends. CDR1 and CDR2 (germline): SGDLS, YYNGEE. CDR3 nucleotide sequence: TGTGCCAGCAGCCCGGGTAGCAAGGAAAAACTGTTTTTT. Translating it yields CASSPGSKEKLFF.

The CDR3 is CATSEGTSTVTDTQYF. The CDR3 coding sequence is TGTGCCACCAGTGAGGGGACTAGCACTGTTACAGATACGCAGTATTTT. The chain links TRBV24-1 to TRBJ2-3, with TRBD2 matching 9 bases. In germline, CDR1 is KGHDR, CDR2 SFDVKD. The V segment lost 4 bases and the J segment 3 bases; nucleotides outside the gene matches: 7. The CDR3 has 16 residues.

The chain couples TRBV9 to TRBJ1-1; TRBD1 aligns across 7 bases. This CDR3 has 15 amino acids. J lost 0 bases, V lost 3 bases, and 5 bases had no gene match. The germline gives CDR1 SGDLS, CDR2 YYNGEE. CDR3: CASSGGQSMNTEAFF. The CDR3 DNA sequence: TGTGCCAGCAGCGGGGGACAGAGCATGAACACTGAAGCTTTCTTT.

This chain uses TRBV25-1 with TRBJ1-1; no clear D. Trimming stripped 3 bases from V and 6 bases from J, with 17 bases between. CDR1 is MGHDK, CDR2 SYGVNS, per germline. This CDR3 has 15 residues. This chain's CDR3 is CASSDMREISPEAFF. The CDR3 nucleotides are TGTGCCAGCAGTGACATGAGAGAGATTAGCCCTGAAGCTTTCTTT.

This clone was counted a single time. This chain connects TRBV24-1 to TRBJ2-1; 7 nucleotides line up with TRBD2. The CDR3 sequence is 12 residues long. Unmatched junction bases numbered 7, after V lost 9 bases and J lost 9 bases. Germline CDR1 is KGHDR and CDR2 is SFDVKD. The CDR3 coding sequence is TGTGCCACCCGGGGGGAGGGAACTGAGCAGTTCTTC. It codes for CATRGEGTEQFF.

The chain combines TRBV6-5 with TRBJ2-1, with a weak D call TRBD2 (5 bases). CDR3 length: 15 residues. The V gene lost 6 bases and the J gene lost 5 bases, with 17 bases spanning the gap. Looked up from germline, CDR1 is MNHEY and CDR2 is SVGAGI. CDR3 sequence reads: CASRSLTRSNNEQFF. As DNA, the CDR3 is TGTGCCAGCAGGTCCTTAACTAGATCTAACAATGAGCAGTTCTTC.

This clone was observed a handful of times. The gene calls are TRBV2 and TRBJ1-1, with D possibly TRBD1 on 5 matching bases. Trimming pared 11 bases from V and 1 base from J, leaving 17 bases between. CDR3 length: 14 residues. Looked up from germline, CDR1 is SNHLY and CDR2 is FYNNEI. The CDR3 region is CAGTPGVSNTEAFF. CDR3 sequence (DNA): TGTGCCGGAACTCCGGGGGTATCGAACACTGAAGCTTTCTTT.

J is TRBJ1-2 and V is TRBV20-1; maybe TRBD1 (5 bases). Trimming pared 3 bases from V and 3 bases from J, leaving 11 bases between. CDR1 is DFQATT, CDR2 SNEGSKA, per germline (reference sequence). The CDR3 extends over 13 amino acids. The CDR3 DNA reads as TGCAGTGCTAGTCCCGGACATCACTATGGCTACACCTTC. It specifies CSASPGHHYGYTF.

This clone has a handful of counts. The V and J genes are TRBV29-1 and TRBJ1-3; TRBD1 might be the D (5 bases). Germline-derived CDR1 and CDR2 are SQVTM and ANQGSEA. The CDR3 is made up of 13 amino acids. Trimming removed 3 bases at V and 2 bases at J, with 8 bases between. In DNA, the CDR3 is TGCAGCGTTGAGGGGCCAGCTGGAAACACCATATATTTT. This sequence encodes CSVEGPAGNTIYF.

This clone was picked up a small number of times. The chain has TRBV10-2 and TRBJ2-7, with 9 nucleotides matching TRBD1. Looked up from germline, CDR1 is WSHSY and CDR2 is SAAADI. V lost 3 bases and J lost 6; bases outside the gene matches: 6. This CDR3 contains 14 residues. CDR3 coding DNA: TGCGCCAGCAGTGAAGTGGGACAGGGTTCCGAGCAGTACGTC. Its protein is CASSEVGQGSEQYV.

This chain uses TRBV2 with TRBJ2-7, with TRBD2 identical over 13 bases. This CDR3 region has 14 residues. Germline V CDR1 and CDR2: SNHLY, FYNNEI. V lost 4 bases to trimming and J lost 4 bases; unmatched junction nucleotides: 1. CDR3 nucleotides: TGTGCCAGCAGTGCGACTAGCGGGGGGTACGAGCAGTACGTC. It translates to CASSATSGGYEQYV.

This sequence joins TRBV19 and TRBJ1-2; D ambiguous. Germline assignment: CDR1 LNHDA and CDR2 SQIVND (reference sequence). Trimming took 5 bases from V and 4 from J, leaving 14 bases between them. This CDR3 is built from 14 residues. DNA of the CDR3: TGTGCCAGTAGTCCCGGAGCGGCGCCCTATGGCTACACCTTC. Its translation: CASSPGAAPYGYTF.

The chain couples TRBV24-1 to TRBJ1-5; D perhaps matches TRBD1 (6 bases). The CDR3 totals 13 residues. Trimming cost V 11 bases and J 4 bases, with 14 bases left between them. The germline V gene has CDR1 KGHDR and CDR2 SFDVKD. The CDR3 loop is CAISGQGNQPQHF. The CDR3 region has the DNA TGTGCCATCTCGGGGCAGGGGAATCAGCCCCAGCATTTT.